Below are 15 T cell receptor beta chains sequenced from a single sample in a study of CD8+CD57+ T cells in acquired aplastic anemia. Genomic DNA templated the TCR beta VDJ and CDR3 profiling. TCRdb processed the reads anew with MiXCR; each CDR3 protein has one entry. Among around 190,000 distinct CDR3 sequences listed, around 59% were seen once. The sequencing input was sorted CD4+, CD8+, or CD8+CD57+ T cells (not recorded which) from PBMCs. The source of these receptors is a human donor in good health, serving as a control.

The chain is built from TRBV24-1 and TRBJ2-3; 9 bases align to TRBD2. The CDR3 loop spans 14 amino acids. V was clipped by 10 bases and J by 3 bases; unmatched bases: 7. CDR1 is KGHDR and CDR2 is SFDVKD in the germline V gene. Here the CDR3 reads CATRAGGWTDTQYF. In DNA, the CDR3 is TGTGCCACAAGAGCGGGGGGTTGGACAGATACGCAGTATTTT.

The table lists this clonotype with a few counts. V is TRBV10-3 and J is TRBJ2-7; possible D gene TRBD1, 6 bases. V dropped 0 bases and J dropped 3 bases, with 15 bases sitting between them. Germline CDR1 reads ENHRY; CDR2 reads SYGVKD. CDR3 length: 16 amino acids. CDR3: CAISESLGTPLYEQYF. CDR3 coding DNA: TGTGCCATCAGTGAGTCATTAGGGACACCCCTCTACGAGCAGTACTTC.

This clonotype was seen at least ten times. CDR3: CASSIERTAWSPLHF. The DNA of the CDR3 is TGTGCCAGTAGTATAGAGAGGACCGCTTGGTCACCCCTCCACTTT. The chain has TRBV19 and TRBJ1-6; no reliable D call. The CDR3 covers 15 residues. With 0 bases removed from V and 10 bases from J, the gap between germline ends came to 13 bases. Germline values: CDR1 LNHDA, CDR2 SQIVND (reference sequence).

This clonotype was found many times. The chain employs TRBV19 and TRBJ2-3; perhaps TRBD1 as D (7 bases). CDR1 LNHDA and CDR2 SQIVND come from the germline V gene (reference sequence). The CDR3 contains 15 residues. Trimming cost V 4 bases and J 0 bases, with 11 bases left between them. This chain's CDR3 is CASSTQGGSTDTQYF. Written as DNA, the CDR3 is TGTGCCAGTAGTACCCAGGGGGGAAGCACAGATACGCAGTATTTT. The whole variable domain, remainder taken from reference TRBV19 and TRBJ2-3, is DGGITQSPKYLFRKEGQNVTLSCEQNLNHDAMYWYRQDPGQGLRLIYYSQIVNDFQKGDIAEGYSVSREKKESFPLTVTSAQKNPTAFYLCASSTQGGSTDTQYFGPGTRLTVL.

The sample holds a few counts of this clonotype. The rearrangement uses TRBV10-2 and TRBJ1-2; the match to TRBD1 covers 7 bases. The length of the CDR3 is 13 residues. Germline CDR1 reads WSHSY; CDR2 reads SAAADI. The trim removed 7 bases at V and 5 bases at J, leaving 7 bases unmatched. CDR3 nucleotides: TGCGCCAGCAACGCCGGGACAGTTTATGGCTACACCTTC. This encodes CASNAGTVYGYTF.

The V gene is TRBV15, the J gene TRBJ2-1, with TRBD1 matching 8 bases. Losses at the gene ends were 4 bases for V and 4 bases for J; bases not matched to a gene: 9. The CDR3 extends over 16 amino acids. In germline, CDR1 is LNHNV, CDR2 YYDKDF (reference sequence). CDR3 residues: CATSIHPGQEYNEQFF. For the CDR3, the DNA is TGTGCCACCAGCATCCATCCGGGACAGGAGTACAATGAGCAGTTCTTC.

In regard to this clonotype: At one of its ends the junction is not consistent with the germline gene, which may arise from a read error. The rearrangement uses TRBV12-3 or TRBV12-4 and TRBJ2-7, with 12 bases that match TRBD2. This CDR3 is built from 15 residues. The CDR3 protein is CGSSTGLAGPYEQYF. The DNA of the CDR3 is TGTGGCAGCAGCACTGGACTAGCGGGGCCCTACGAGCAGTACTTC.

In this sample, this clonotype turned up a few times. The rearrangement joins TRBV7-6 to TRBJ2-4; perhaps TRBD1 as D (5 bases). The V end was cut by 5 bases, the J end by 4 bases, with 12 bases between. Germline CDR1 SGHVS, CDR2 FNYEAQ. This CDR3 comprises 14 residues. In DNA, the CDR3 is TGTGCCAGCAGCCCAGGGTCGACGAAAAACATTCAGTACTTC. This gives the protein CASSPGSTKNIQYF.

This clonotype was seen once. The V call is TRBV29-1, the J call TRBJ2-7; D not certain. The CDR3 consists of 11 residues. The V end was cut by 3 bases, the J end by 3 bases, with 6 bases between. In germline, CDR1 is SQVTM, CDR2 ANQGSEA. For the CDR3, the DNA is TGCAGCGTTGAGCAGCTCTACGAGCAGTACTTC. Translated, it gives CSVEQLYEQYF.

This clonotype came up many times. The chain couples TRBV7-8 to TRBJ1-5; 7 bases align to TRBD1. From germline, CDR1 is SGHVS and CDR2 FQNEAQ. V gave up 0 bases and J gave up 2 bases; unmatched junction bases: 7. CDR3 size: 17 residues. Here the CDR3 DNA reads TGTGCCAGCAGCTTAGCTTCAGGGGGTGAGCGCAATCAGCCCCAGCATTTT. Protein: CASSLASGGERNQPQHF.

In regard to this clonotype: At one end, the junction sequence differs from germline, possibly due to a read error. This sequence joins TRBV10-2 and TRBJ2-4; 7 bases match TRBD1. The CDR3 extends over 17 amino acids. Germline V gene lookup returns CDR1 WSHSY and CDR2 SAAADI. The CDR3 loop is CASSYSVGDSAKNIQYF. The DNA for the CDR3 is TGTGCCAGCAGTTACTCTGTGGGGGACAGCGCCAAAAACATTCAGTACTTC.

With respect to this clonotype: At one of its ends the junction is not consistent with the germline gene, which may arise from a read error. The J gene is TRBJ2-5, the V gene TRBV10-3, with D perhaps matching TRBD2 (6 bases). Per the germline V gene, CDR1 is ENHRY and CDR2 is SYGVKD. CDR3 length equals 13 residues. The CDR3 protein is CAIRESVGGTQYF. The DNA of the CDR3 is TGTGCCATCCGTGAGTCTGTGGGGGGGACCCAGTACTTC.

The chain is built from TRBV11-1 and TRBJ2-7, with 8 bases identical to TRBD1. Germline loops: CDR1 SGHAT, CDR2 FQDESV (reference sequence). Trimming removed 5 bases from V and 6 bases from J; junction bases left unmatched: 12. There are 15 residues in the CDR3. CDR3 bases: TGTGCCAGCAGCACCGGGACAGGCCCAATGGTCGAGCAGTACTTC. Its protein is CASSTGTGPMVEQYF.

This clonotype was observed a few times. A much larger clone differs by one base, so this may be a read error. The rearrangement links TRBV6-2 or TRBV6-3 to TRBJ2-3; D gene ambiguous. Trimming took off 5 bases at V and 10 bases at J, with 13 bases between the two ends. Germline V gives CDR1 MNHEY, CDR2 SVGEGT. There are 12 residues in the CDR3. The CDR3, as DNA: TGTGCCAGCAGTGGCACCTTGGATGCGCAGTATTTT. Translation gives CASSGTLDAQYF.

This clonotype was counted at least ten times. V is TRBV4-3 and J is TRBJ1-6, with D perhaps matching TRBD1 (5 bases). V gave up 0 bases and J gave up 10 bases, with 16 bases separating them. There are 16 residues in the CDR3. Germline values: CDR1 LGHNA, CDR2 YSLEER. The CDR3 sequence is CASSQDLGRVGSPLHF. CDR3 coding DNA: TGCGCCAGCAGCCAAGATCTTGGCAGGGTTGGGTCACCCCTCCACTTT.